This T cell receptor (beta chain) was recovered during a study of control samples from healthy donors and cancer patients. Measured with immunoSEQ multiplex PCR; TCRdb has only the in-frame clones, and not every one. The sample consists of roughly 120,000 clones, 88% of them appearing once. Deletions cut 6 bases from V and 4 bases from J, with 13 bases between. Germline CDR1 and CDR2: MNHEY and SMNVEV (reference sequence). The CDR3 is 14 amino acids. Material for sequencing was blood. The TCR sequence derives from a woman in her 70s in good health. The gene calls are TRBV27 and TRBJ1-5, with a possible D match to TRBD1 (6 bases). CDR3: CASSPTGKNQPQHF. CDR3 nucleotides: TGTGCCAGCAGCCCGACAGGAAAGAATCAGCCCCAGCATTTT.